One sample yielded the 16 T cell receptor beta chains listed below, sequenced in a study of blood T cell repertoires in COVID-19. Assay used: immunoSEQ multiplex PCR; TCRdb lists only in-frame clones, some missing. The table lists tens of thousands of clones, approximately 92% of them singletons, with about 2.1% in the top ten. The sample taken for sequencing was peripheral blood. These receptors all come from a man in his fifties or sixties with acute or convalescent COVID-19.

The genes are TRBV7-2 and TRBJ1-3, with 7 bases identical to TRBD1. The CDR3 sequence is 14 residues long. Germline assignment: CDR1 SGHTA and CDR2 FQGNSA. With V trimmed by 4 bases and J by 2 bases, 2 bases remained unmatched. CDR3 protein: CASSSGGPGNTIYF. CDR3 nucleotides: TGTGCCAGCAGCTCAGGGGGTCCTGGAAACACCATATATTTT.

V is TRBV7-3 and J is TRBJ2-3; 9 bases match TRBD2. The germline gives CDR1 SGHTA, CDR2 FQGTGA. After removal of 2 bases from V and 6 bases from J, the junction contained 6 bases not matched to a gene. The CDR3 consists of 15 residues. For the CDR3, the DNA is TGTGCCAGCAGCTTACGTGGACTAGCGATCGATACGCAGTATTTT. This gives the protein CASSLRGLAIDTQYF.

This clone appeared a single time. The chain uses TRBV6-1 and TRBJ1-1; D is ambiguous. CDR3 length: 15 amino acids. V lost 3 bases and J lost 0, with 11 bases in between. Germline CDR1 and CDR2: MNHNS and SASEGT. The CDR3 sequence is CASSDPGELNTEAFF. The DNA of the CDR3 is TGTGCCAGCAGTGATCCTGGGGAGTTGAACACTGAAGCTTTCTTT.

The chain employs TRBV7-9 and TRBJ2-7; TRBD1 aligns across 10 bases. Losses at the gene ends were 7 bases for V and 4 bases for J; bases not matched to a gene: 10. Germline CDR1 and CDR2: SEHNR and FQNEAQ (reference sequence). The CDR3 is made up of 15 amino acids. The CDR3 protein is CASNARDRGLYEQYF. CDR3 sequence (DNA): TGTGCCAGCAACGCCCGGGACAGGGGTCTTTACGAGCAGTACTTC.

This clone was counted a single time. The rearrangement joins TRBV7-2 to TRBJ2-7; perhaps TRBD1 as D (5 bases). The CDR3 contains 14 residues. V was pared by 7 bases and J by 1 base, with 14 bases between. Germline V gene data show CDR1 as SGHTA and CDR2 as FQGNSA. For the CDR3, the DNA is TGTGCCAGCAAGATTAGGAAGGGGTCCTACGAGCAGTACTTC. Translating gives CASKIRKGSYEQYF.

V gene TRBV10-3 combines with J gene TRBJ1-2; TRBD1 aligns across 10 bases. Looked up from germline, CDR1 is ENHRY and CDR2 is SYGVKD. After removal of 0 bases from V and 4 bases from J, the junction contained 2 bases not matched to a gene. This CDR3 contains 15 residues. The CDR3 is CAISESTGGLYGYTF. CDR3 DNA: TGTGCCATCAGTGAGTCGACAGGGGGCCTCTATGGCTACACCTTC.

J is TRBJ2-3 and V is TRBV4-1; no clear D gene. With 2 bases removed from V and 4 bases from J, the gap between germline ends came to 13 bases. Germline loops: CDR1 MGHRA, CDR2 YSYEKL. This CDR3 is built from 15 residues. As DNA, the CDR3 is TGCGCCAGCAGCCAAAGTAGGCGACTTGCAGATACGCAGTATTTT. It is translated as CASSQSRRLADTQYF.

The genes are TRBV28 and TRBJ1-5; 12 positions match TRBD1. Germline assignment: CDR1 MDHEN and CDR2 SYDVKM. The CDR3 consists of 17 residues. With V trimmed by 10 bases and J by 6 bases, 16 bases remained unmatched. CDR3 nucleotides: TGTGCCACACTCCTGTCTCTCGGGACAGGGGGCTTTCAGCCCCAGCATTTT. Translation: CATLLSLGTGGFQPQHF. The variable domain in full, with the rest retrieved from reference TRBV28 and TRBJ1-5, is DVKVTQSSRYLVKRTGEKVFLECVQDMDHENMFWYRQDPGLGLRLIYFSYDVKMKEKGDIPEGYSVSREKKERFSLILESASTNQTSMYLCATLLSLGTGGFQPQHFGDGTRLSIL.

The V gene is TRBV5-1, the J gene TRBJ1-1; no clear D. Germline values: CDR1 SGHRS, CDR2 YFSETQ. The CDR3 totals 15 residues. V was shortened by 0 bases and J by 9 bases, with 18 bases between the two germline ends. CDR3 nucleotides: TGCGCCAGCAGCTTGGCATCTGGGAGCCCAGCCCAAGCTTTCTTT. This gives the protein CASSLASGSPAQAFF.

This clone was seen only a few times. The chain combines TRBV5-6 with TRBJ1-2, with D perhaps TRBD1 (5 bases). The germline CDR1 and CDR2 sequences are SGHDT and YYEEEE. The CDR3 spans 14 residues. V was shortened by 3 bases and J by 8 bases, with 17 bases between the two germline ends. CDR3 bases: TGTGCCAGCAGCTCGACGGACATACGGTTCGGCTACACCTTC. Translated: CASSSTDIRFGYTF.

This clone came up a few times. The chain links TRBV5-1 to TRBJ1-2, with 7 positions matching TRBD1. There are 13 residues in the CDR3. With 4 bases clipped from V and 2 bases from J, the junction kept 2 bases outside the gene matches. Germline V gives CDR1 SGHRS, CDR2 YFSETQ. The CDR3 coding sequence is TGCGCCAGCAGCCCGACAGGGAACTATGGCTACACCTTC. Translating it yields CASSPTGNYGYTF.

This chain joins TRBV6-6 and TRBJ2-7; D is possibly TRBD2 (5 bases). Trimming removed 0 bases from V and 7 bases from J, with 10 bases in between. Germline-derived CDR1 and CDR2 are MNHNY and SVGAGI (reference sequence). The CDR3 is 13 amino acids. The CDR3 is CASSYSQSGEQYF. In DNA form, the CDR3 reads TGTGCCAGCAGTTACTCACAGTCGGGAGAGCAGTACTTC.

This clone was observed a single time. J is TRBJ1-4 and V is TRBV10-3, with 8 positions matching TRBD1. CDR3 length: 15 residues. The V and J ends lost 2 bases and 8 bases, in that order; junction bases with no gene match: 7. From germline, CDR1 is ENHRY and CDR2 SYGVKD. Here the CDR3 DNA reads TGTGCCATCAGTGAGCGAGACAGGGGAGGAGAAAAACTGTTTTTT. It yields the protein CAISERDRGGEKLFF.

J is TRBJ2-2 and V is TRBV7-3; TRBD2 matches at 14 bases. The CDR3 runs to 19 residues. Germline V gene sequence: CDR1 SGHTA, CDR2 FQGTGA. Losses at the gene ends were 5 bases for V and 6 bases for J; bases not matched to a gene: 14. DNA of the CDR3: TGTGCCAGCAGCAAGCGGACAGGGAGACTAGCGGGAGGGGCCGGGGAGCTGTTTTTT. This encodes CASSKRTGRLAGGAGELFF.

The CDR3: CASSLTQGVTEAFF. Written as DNA, the CDR3 is TGTGCCAGCAGCTTAACCCAGGGGGTCACTGAAGCTTTCTTT. The chain is built from TRBV11-3 and TRBJ1-1; 7 bases are a match to TRBD1. V shed 2 bases, J shed 4 bases, and the junction held 4 bases outside the gene matches. Germline V lookup: CDR1 SGHNT, CDR2 YENEEA. The CDR3 is 14 residues long.

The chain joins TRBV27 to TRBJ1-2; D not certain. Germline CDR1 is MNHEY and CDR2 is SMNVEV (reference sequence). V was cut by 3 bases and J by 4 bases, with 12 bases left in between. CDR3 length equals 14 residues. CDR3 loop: CASSLSRSFYGYTF. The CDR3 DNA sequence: TGTGCCAGCAGTTTGTCGAGGAGTTTCTATGGCTACACCTTC.